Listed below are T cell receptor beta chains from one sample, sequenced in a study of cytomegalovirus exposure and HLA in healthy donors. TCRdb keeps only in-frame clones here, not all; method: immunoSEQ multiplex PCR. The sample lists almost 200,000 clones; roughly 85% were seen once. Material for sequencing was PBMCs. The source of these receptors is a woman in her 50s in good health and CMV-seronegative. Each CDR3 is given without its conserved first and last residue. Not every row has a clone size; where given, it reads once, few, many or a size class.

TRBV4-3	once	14	ASSQETGAQTDTQY
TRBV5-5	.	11	ASSKGADQPQH
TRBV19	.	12	ASSTGQGASEQF
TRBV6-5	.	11	ATHFGGARTQY
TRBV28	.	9	ASSLTGGKF
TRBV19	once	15	ASSIDRTGGSVQPQH
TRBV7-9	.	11	ASSYRDSNEQF
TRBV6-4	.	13	ATSRASGSTDTQY
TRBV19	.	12	ASSIGGTDYEQY
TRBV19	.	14	ASSTWTSGSKDEQF
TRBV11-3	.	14	ASSQRPEREWYEQY